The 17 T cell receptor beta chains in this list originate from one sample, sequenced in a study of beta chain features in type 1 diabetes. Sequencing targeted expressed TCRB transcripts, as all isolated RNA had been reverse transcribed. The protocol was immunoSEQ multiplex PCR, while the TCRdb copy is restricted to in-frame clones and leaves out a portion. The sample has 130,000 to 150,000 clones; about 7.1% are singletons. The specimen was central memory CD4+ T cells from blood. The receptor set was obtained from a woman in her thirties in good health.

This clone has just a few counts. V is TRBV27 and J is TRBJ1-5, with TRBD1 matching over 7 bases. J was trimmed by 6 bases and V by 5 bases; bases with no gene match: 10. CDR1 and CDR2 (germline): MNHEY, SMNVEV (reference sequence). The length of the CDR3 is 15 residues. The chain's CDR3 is CASSPRAGGPQPQHF. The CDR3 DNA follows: TGTGCCAGCAGTCCCCGGGCAGGGGGTCCTCAGCCCCAGCATTTT.

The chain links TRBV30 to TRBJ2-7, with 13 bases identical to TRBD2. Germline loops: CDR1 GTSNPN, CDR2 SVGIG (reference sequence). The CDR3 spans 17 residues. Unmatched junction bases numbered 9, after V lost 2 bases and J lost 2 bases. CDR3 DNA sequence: TGTGCCTGGAGTAAGAGAACCGGGACTAGCGGGACCTACGAGCAGTACTTC. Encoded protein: CAWSKRTGTSGTYEQYF.

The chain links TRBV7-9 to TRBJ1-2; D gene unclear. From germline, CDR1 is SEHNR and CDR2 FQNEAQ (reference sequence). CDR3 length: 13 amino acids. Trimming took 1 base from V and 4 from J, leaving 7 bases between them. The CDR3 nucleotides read TGTGCCAGCAGCTTAGAGTACACCTATGGCTACACCTTC. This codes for CASSLEYTYGYTF.

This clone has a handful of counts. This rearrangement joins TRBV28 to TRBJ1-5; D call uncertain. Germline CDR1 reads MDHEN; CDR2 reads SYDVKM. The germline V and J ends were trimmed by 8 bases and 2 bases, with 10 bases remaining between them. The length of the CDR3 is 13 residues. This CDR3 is CASCGQGNQPQHF. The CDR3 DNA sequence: TGTGCCAGCTGTGGGCAGGGCAATCAGCCCCAGCATTTT.

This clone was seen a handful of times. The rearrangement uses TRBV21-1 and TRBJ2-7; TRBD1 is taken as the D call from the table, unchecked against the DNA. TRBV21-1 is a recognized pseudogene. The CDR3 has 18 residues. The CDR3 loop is CASTDHRPTWTAYYEQYF. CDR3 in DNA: TGTGCCAGCACAGACCACCGGCCAACTTGGACAGCCTACTACGAGCAGTACTTC.

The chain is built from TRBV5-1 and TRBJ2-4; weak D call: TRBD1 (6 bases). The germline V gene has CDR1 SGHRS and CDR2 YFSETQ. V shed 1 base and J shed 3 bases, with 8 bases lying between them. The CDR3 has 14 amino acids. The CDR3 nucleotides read TGCGCCAGCAGCTTGTCAGGGGACAAAAACATTCAGTACTTC. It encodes CASSLSGDKNIQYF.

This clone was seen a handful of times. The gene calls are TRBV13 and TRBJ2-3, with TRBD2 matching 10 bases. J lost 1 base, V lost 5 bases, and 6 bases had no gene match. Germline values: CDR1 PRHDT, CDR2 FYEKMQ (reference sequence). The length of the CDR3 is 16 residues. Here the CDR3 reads CASSVNLAGGTDTQYF. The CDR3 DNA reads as TGTGCCAGCAGCGTCAATCTAGCGGGAGGCACAGATACGCAGTATTTT.

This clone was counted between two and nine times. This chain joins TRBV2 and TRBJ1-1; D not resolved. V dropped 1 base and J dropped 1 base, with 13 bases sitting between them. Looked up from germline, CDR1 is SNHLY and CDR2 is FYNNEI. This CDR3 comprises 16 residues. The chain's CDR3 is CASSEEAPDQNTEAFF. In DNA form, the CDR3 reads TGTGCCAGCAGTGAAGAAGCGCCAGATCAGAACACTGAAGCTTTCTTT.

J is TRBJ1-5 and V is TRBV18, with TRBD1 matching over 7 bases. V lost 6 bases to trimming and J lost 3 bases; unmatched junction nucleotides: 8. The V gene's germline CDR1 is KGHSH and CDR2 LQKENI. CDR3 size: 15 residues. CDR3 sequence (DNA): TGTGCCAGCTCCAGAGAACAGGGGCCCAATCAGCCCCAGCATTTT. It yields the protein CASSREQGPNQPQHF. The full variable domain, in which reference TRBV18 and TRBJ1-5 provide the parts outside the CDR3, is NAGVMQNPRHLVRRRGQEARLRCSPMKGHSHVYWYRQLPEEGLKFMVYLQKENIIDESGMPKERFSAEFPKEGPSILRIQQVVRGDSAAYFCASSREQGPNQPQHFGDGTRLSIL.

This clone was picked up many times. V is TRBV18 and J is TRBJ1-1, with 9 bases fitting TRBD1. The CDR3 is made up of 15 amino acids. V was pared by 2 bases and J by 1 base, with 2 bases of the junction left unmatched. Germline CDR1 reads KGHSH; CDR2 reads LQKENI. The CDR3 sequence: CASSPRDRANTEAFF. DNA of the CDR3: TGTGCCAGCTCACCAAGGGACAGGGCGAACACTGAAGCTTTCTTT.

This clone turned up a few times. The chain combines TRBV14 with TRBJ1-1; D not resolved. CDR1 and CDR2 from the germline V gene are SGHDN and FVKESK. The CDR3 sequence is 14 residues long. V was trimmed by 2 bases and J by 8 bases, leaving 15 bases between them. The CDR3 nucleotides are TGTGCCAGCAGCCAATCGGGGTGGACGGTGGAAGCTTTCTTT. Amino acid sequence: CASSQSGWTVEAFF.

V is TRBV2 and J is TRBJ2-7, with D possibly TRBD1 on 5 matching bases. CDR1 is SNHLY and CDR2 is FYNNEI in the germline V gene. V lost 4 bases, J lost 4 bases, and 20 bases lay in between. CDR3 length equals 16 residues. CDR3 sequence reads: CASSGGRFTPKYEQYF. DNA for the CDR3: TGTGCCAGCAGTGGGGGCCGGTTCACCCCCAAGTACGAGCAGTACTTC.

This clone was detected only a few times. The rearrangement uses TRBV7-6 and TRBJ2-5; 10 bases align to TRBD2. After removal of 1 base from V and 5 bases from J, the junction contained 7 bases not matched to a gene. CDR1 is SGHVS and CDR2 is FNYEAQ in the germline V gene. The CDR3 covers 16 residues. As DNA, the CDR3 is TGTGCCAGCAGCTTAGTTCCTAGCGGGAGAGGCGAGACCCAGTACTTC. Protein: CASSLVPSGRGETQYF.

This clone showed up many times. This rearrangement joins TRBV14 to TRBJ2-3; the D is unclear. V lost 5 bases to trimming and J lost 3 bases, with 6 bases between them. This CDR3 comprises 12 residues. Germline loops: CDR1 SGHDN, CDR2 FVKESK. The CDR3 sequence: CASSAETDTQYF. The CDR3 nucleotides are TGTGCCAGCAGCGCAGAAACAGATACGCAGTATTTT.

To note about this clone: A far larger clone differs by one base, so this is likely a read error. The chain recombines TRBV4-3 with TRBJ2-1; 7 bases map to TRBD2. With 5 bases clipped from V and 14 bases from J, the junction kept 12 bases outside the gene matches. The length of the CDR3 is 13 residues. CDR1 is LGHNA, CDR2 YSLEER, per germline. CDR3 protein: CASSLPGGPRKFF. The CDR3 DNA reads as TGCGCCAGCAGCTTGCCGGGAGGCCCTCGGAAGTTCTTC.

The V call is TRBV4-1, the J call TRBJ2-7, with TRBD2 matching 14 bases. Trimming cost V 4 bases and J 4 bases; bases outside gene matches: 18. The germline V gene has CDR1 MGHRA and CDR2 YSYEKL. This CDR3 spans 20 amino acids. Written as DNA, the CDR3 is TGCGCCAGCAGCCCTACAAAACCGGGACTAGCGGGAGAGAAGTTGTACGAGCAGTACTTC. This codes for CASSPTKPGLAGEKLYEQYF.

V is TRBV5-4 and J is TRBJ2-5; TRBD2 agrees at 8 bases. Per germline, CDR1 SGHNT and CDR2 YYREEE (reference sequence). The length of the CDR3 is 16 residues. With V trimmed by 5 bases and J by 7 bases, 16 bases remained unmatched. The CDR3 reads CASRPAGGGTRGTQYF. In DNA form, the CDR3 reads TGTGCCAGCAGGCCAGCCGGGGGGGGTACTAGGGGGACCCAGTACTTC.